This T cell receptor (beta chain) was retrieved from a study of blood T cell repertoires in COVID-19. This clone was seen just once. The sample holds other DNA sequences that translate to the same CDR3. Repertoires were generated with immunoSEQ multiplex PCR, while TCRdb's copy carries only in-frame clones and drops some. The repertoire consists of under 250,000 clones, with roughly 91% occurring once and the leading ten covering over 0.65%. The clonotype comes from a man aged 25-45 years with COVID-19, enrolled during active disease. Sequenced input: peripheral blood.

The chain's CDR3 is CASSLGTGGTEAFF. The DNA for the CDR3 is TGCGCCAGCAGCCTCGGGACCGGGGGGACTGAAGCTTTCTTT. The V gene is TRBV5-1, the J gene TRBJ1-1; D may be TRBD1 (5 bases). Per the germline V gene, CDR1 is SGHRS and CDR2 is YFSETQ. Between the trimmed V and J ends, which lost 4 bases and 5 bases, there was a span of 15 bases. The CDR3 loop spans 14 amino acids.